These 4 T cell receptor beta chains came from one sample sequenced in a study of CD8 T cells in Susac syndrome. It was with random hexamers that roughly 0.45 to 1 ug RNA was reverse transcribed. One entry per CDR3 protein results from TCRdb running MiXCR on the immunoSEQ multiplex PCR reads. The repertoire has more than 200,000 distinct CDR3 sequences, about 94% of them found once; the top ten carry over 0.15%. The sequenced sample was CD4+ T cells from PBMCs. All receptors come from a human donor with Susac syndrome.

Details on this clonotype: At one end the junction does not follow the germline gene, possibly because of a read error. The chain is built from TRBV3-1 and TRBJ2-3; D remains unclear. CDR3 length equals 14 residues. Germline-derived CDR1 and CDR2 are LGHDT and YNNKEL (reference sequence). CDR3 coding DNA: TGTGCCAGCAGTCAAGGGTCTCGCACAGATACGCAGTATTTT. It codes for CASSQGSRTDTQYF.

The V call is TRBV4-2, the J call TRBJ2-2; D call uncertain. CDR1 LGHNA and CDR2 YNFKEQ come from the germline V gene. The CDR3 length is 14 residues. The V end lost 8 bases, the J end lost 1 base, and 11 bases lay between the germline ends. CDR3 protein: CASGRSWNTGELFF. In nucleotides, the CDR3 is TGTGCCAGCGGTAGGTCTTGGAACACCGGGGAGCTGTTTTTT.

This sequence joins TRBV12-5 and TRBJ1-1; a weak D match, TRBD1 (5 bases). The CDR3 sequence is 13 residues long. V was shortened by 2 bases and J by 11 bases, with 15 bases between the two germline ends. Per the germline V gene, CDR1 is LGHNT and CDR2 is FRNRAP. The CDR3 sequence is CASGLFQGTGAFF. Here the CDR3 DNA reads TGTGCTAGTGGTTTGTTTCAGGGTACGGGCGCTTTCTTT.

The rearrangement links TRBV29-1 to TRBJ1-2; D might be TRBD1 (6 bases). Germline V gives CDR1 SQVTM, CDR2 ANQGSEA. This CDR3 has 12 residues. V lost 7 bases and J 7 bases, leaving 16 bases between the germline ends. The CDR3 spells CSGLGGMSGYTF. The CDR3 nucleotides are TGCAGCGGCCTAGGGGGGATGAGTGGCTACACCTTC.